This record looks at one TCR beta chain sequence and its context. First-strand cDNA relied on TRAV- and TRBV-specific primers spanning alpha and beta chains. TCR amplification ran approximately 20 PCR cycles using constant-region and V-primer adapter primers. Using its own MiXCR run on the reads, TCRdb lists one record per CDR3 protein. Among over 9,500 distinct CDR3 sequences listed, less than 60% were seen once. These data belong to a study of low-dose radiotherapy and immunotherapy resistance in tumors. Background on the study: Each patient was administered nivolumab intravenously at 240 mg, which was a flat dose, every two weeks, along with intravenous ipilimumab at 1 mg/kg every six weeks.

Trimming removed 1 base at V and 9 bases at J, with 13 bases between. This CDR3 has 14 residues. CDR1 SGHDN and CDR2 FVKESK come from the germline V gene. This chain uses TRBV14 with TRBJ2-1; D is uncertain. This TCR was recovered from a human donor with advanced metastatic prostate, ovarian, gallbladder or colorectal cancer (not recorded which). This table probably holds off-target reads from a library built for another chain. CDR3: CASSQGLMGIEQFF. DNA of the CDR3: TGTGCCAGCAGCCAAGGGCTAATGGGGATTGAGCAGTTCTTC.